The 16 T cell receptor beta chains listed next were all sequenced from one sample in a study of T cells after yellow fever vaccination. Via MiXCR, TCRdb re-called the 5' RACE reads, giving one row per CDR3 protein. The sample carries about 320,000 distinct CDR3 sequences, approximately 4% recorded once. The specimen was PBMCs, collected 15 days after the yellow fever booster vaccination. The receptors originated from a man aged 18 to 30 who received the YFV17D yellow fever vaccine.

V is TRBV5-1 and J is TRBJ1-1; no clear D. The CDR3 contains 15 residues. V was shortened by 4 bases and J by 3 bases, with 16 bases between the two germline ends. From germline, CDR1 is SGHRS and CDR2 YFSETQ. This chain's CDR3 is CASSLTTGVYTEAFF. For the CDR3, the DNA is TGCGCCAGCAGCCTTACGACGGGTGTGTACACTGAAGCTTTCTTT.

This clonotype turned up a few times. V gene TRBV5-1 combines with J gene TRBJ2-1; 8 bases align to TRBD2. Germline CDR1 SGHRS, CDR2 YFSETQ. After removal of 4 bases from V and 5 bases from J, the junction contained 11 bases not matched to a gene. The CDR3 totals 16 residues. Here the CDR3 DNA reads TGCGCCAGCAGCGGATTGGTTAGCGGGGCAAACAATGAGCAGTTCTTC. Protein sequence: CASSGLVSGANNEQFF.

Notes on this clonotype: A much bigger clone sits one base away, suggesting this may be a read error. This chain joins TRBV12-3 or TRBV12-4 and TRBJ2-1; 9 bases agree with TRBD2. The CDR3 runs to 16 residues. CDR3 coding DNA: TGTGCCAGCACCCTGGGGTTGAGCGGGGGGTACACTGAGCAGTTCTTC. Its translation is CASTLGLSGGYTEQFF.

The chain combines TRBV12-3 or TRBV12-4 with TRBJ1-2; TRBD1 aligns across 8 bases. The CDR3 covers 16 residues. V gave up 1 base and J gave up 4 bases; unmatched junction bases: 8. CDR3 sequence reads: CASSLETGALAYGYTF. The CDR3 region has the DNA TGTGCCAGCAGTTTAGAGACAGGGGCGCTGGCCTATGGCTACACCTTC.

A few counts support this clonotype. This chain links TRBV7-3 with TRBJ2-1; D remains unclear. This CDR3 region has 15 residues. The V and J ends lost 4 bases and 9 bases respectively, with 19 bases between them. Germline CDR1 reads SGHTA; CDR2 reads FQGTGA. The CDR3 loop is CASSSPITAGSEQFF. The CDR3 DNA sequence: TGTGCCAGCAGCTCCCCCATTACGGCAGGTTCTGAGCAGTTCTTC.

The gene calls are TRBV3-1 and TRBJ2-3, with TRBD1 as a possible D gene (5 bases). Germline V gives CDR1 LGHDT, CDR2 YNNKEL (reference sequence). With 6 bases removed from V and 6 bases from J, the gap between germline ends came to 13 bases. The CDR3 spans 13 residues. CDR3 sequence reads: CASRSISGDTQYF. The CDR3 DNA reads TGTGCCAGCAGGTCAATCTCAGGGGATACGCAGTATTTT.

The rearrangement uses TRBV6-5 and TRBJ1-2; TRBD1 might be the D (5 bases). Germline V gene sequence: CDR1 MNHEY, CDR2 SVGAGI. The CDR3 is made up of 15 amino acids. V was shortened by 5 bases and J by 5 bases, with 18 bases between the two germline ends. CDR3 region: CASSGKWGSSYGYTF. The CDR3 nucleotides are TGTGCCAGCAGTGGAAAGTGGGGCTCATCGTATGGCTACACCTTC.

The genes are TRBV5-1 and TRBJ2-3, with 11 bases identical to TRBD2. The germline CDR1 and CDR2 sequences are SGHRS and YFSETQ. The CDR3 has 16 residues. Trimming cost V 2 bases and J 2 bases; bases outside gene matches: 4. CDR3 in DNA: TGCGCCAGCAGCTTAGGGACTAGCGGCAACACAGATACGCAGTATTTT. Encoded protein: CASSLGTSGNTDTQYF.

This chain uses TRBV12-3 or TRBV12-4 with TRBJ1-1, with TRBD1 as a possible D gene (6 bases). This CDR3 has 13 amino acids. V was shortened by 3 bases and J by 11 bases, with 16 bases between the two germline ends. The CDR3 DNA reads TGTGCCAGCAGTTTGGTGGGGGCTTTTGAGGCTTTCTTT. Translated, it gives CASSLVGAFEAFF.

This clonotype has at least ten counts. The rearrangement joins TRBV5-1 to TRBJ2-3; TRBD1 matches 9 bases. This CDR3 is built from 16 residues. Trimming cost V 1 base and J 2 bases; bases outside gene matches: 5. Per the germline V gene, CDR1 is SGHRS and CDR2 is YFSETQ. As DNA, the CDR3 is TGCGCCAGCAGCTTGCCCGGGACAGGGATCACAGATACGCAGTATTTT. Its protein product is CASSLPGTGITDTQYF.

This clonotype has a handful of counts. The chain employs TRBV27 and TRBJ1-2; no firm D call. Germline assignment: CDR1 MNHEY and CDR2 SMNVEV (reference sequence). The V gene lost 7 bases and the J gene lost 3 bases, with 15 bases spanning the gap. The CDR3 is 14 residues long. The CDR3 is CASTSSQDHYGYTF. The CDR3 nucleotides read TGTGCCAGCACCTCCTCTCAGGACCACTATGGCTACACCTTC.

This clonotype was recorded many times. The chain has TRBV27 and TRBJ1-1; D may be TRBD1 (5 bases). The CDR3 totals 17 residues. Germline lookup yields CDR1 MNHEY and CDR2 SMNVEV (reference sequence). With 4 bases removed from V and 2 bases from J, the gap between germline ends came to 20 bases. CDR3 coding DNA: TGTGCCAGCAGTTCCCATCTGCGGGGGAGGCCTAACACTGAAGCTTTCTTT. It codes for CASSSHLRGRPNTEAFF.

In this sample, this clonotype turned up many times. The chain uses TRBV20-1 and TRBJ2-2; 7 positions agree with TRBD1. The germline CDR1 and CDR2 sequences are DFQATT and SNEGSKA (reference sequence). The CDR3 has 15 residues. With 6 bases clipped from V and 1 base from J, the junction kept 8 bases outside the gene matches. The CDR3 is CSAAGQVLNTGELFF. The CDR3 coding sequence is TGCAGTGCCGCCGGACAGGTTTTGAACACCGGGGAGCTGTTTTTT.

This clonotype was seen many times. The gene calls are TRBV5-1 and TRBJ1-2, with 7 bases matching TRBD1. CDR3 length: 14 residues. V was clipped by 4 bases and J by 8 bases; unmatched bases: 11. Germline V CDR1 and CDR2: SGHRS, YFSETQ. CDR3 amino acids: CASSLLLTGSGYTF. In DNA, the CDR3 is TGCGCCAGCAGCCTCTTACTGACAGGGTCAGGCTACACCTTC.

This clonotype was seen only a few times. The rearrangement links TRBV7-3 to TRBJ1-1; TRBD1 aligns across 8 bases. The germline V gene encodes CDR1 SGHTA and CDR2 FQGTGA. The CDR3 sequence is 16 residues long. Unmatched junction bases numbered 9, after V lost 3 bases and J lost 3 bases. DNA of the CDR3: TGTGCCAGCAGCTTCGCCCCGACAGGGGCGGACACTGAAGCTTTCTTT. As protein: CASSFAPTGADTEAFF.

This clonotype occurred many times. The V gene is TRBV27, the J gene TRBJ1-5; D is uncertain. CDR1 and CDR2 (germline): MNHEY, SMNVEV (reference sequence). V lost 6 bases and J 6 bases, leaving 18 bases between the germline ends. This CDR3 comprises 15 residues. CDR3 coding DNA: TGTGCCAGCAGCGGCCTCGGGTCCCAGAGTCAGCCCCAGCATTTT. Its translation: CASSGLGSQSQPQHF.